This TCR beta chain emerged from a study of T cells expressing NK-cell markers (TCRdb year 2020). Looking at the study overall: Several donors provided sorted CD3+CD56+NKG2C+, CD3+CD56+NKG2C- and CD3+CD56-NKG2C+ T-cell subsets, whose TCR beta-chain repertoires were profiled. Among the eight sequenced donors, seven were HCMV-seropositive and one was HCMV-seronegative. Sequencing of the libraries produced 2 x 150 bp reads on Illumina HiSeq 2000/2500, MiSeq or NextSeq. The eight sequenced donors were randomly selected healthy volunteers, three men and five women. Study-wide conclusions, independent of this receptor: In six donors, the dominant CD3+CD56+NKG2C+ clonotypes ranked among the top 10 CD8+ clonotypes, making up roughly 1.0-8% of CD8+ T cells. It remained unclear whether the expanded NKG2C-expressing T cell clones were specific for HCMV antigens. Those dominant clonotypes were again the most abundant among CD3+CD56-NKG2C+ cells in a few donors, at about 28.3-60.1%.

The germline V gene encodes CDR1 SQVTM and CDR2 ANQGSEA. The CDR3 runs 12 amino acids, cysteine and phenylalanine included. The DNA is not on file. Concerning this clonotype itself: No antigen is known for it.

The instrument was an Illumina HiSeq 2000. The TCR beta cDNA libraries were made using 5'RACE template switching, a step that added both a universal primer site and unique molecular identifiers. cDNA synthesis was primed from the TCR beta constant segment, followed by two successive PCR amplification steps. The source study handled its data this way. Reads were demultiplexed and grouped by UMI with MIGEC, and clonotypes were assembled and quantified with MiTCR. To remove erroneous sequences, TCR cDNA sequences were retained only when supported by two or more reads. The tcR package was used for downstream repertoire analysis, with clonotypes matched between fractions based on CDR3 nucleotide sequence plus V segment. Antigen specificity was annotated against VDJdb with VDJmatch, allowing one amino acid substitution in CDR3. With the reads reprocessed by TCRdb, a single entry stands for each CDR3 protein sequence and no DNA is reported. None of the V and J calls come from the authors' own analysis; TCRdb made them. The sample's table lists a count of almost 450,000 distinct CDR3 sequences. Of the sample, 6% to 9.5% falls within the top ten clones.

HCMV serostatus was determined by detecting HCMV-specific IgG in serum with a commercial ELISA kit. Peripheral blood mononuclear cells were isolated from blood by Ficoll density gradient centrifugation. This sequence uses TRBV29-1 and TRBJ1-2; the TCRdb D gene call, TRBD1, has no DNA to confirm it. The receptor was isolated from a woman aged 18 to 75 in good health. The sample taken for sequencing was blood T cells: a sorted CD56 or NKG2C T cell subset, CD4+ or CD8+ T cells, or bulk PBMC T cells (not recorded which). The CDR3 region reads CSGTEGDYGYTF. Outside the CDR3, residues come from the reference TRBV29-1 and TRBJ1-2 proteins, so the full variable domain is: SAVISQKPSRDICQRGTSLTIQCQVDSQVTMMFWYRQQPGQSLTLIATANQGSEATYESGFVIDKFPISRPNLTFSTLTVSNMSPEDSSIYLCSGTEGDYGYTFGSGTRLTVV.